Below are 22 T cell receptor beta chains sequenced from a single sample in a study of T cell repertoires in cytomegalovirus infection. TCRdb re-called the reads through MiXCR, storing one row per CDR3 protein. The sample lists about 890,000 distinct CDR3 sequences, around 30% occurring once. These receptors have no identified antigens. The sample in question was cultured CD8+ T cells from PBMCs, obtained from culture after CMV antigen stimulation. These receptor sequences come from a human donor in good health (CMV status not recorded). Some clones in this sample may be carry-over from other donors' samples.

The sample holds many counts of this clonotype. V usage is TRBV7-9 and J usage is TRBJ2-3, with 10 positions matching TRBD2. The CDR3 loop spans 18 amino acids. Germline-derived CDR1 and CDR2 are SEHNR and FQNEAQ (reference sequence). The V and J ends lost 5 bases and 1 base, in that order; junction bases with no gene match: 12. The CDR3 loop is CASSGRPSGGAGTDTQYF. Written as DNA, the CDR3 is TGTGCCAGCAGCGGACGGCCGAGCGGGGGGGCCGGCACAGATACGCAGTATTTT.

This clonotype occurred many times. The chain has TRBV12-3 or TRBV12-4 and TRBJ1-5; D ambiguous. This CDR3 has 16 amino acids. The V and J ends lost 6 bases and 0 bases respectively, with 15 bases between them. CDR3 nucleotides: TGTGCCAGCAGCGGCCTAGGACTCTATAGCAATCAGCCCCAGCATTTT. This sequence encodes CASSGLGLYSNQPQHF.

DNA for the CDR3: TGTGCCAGCAGCCATAACCCTGAAGCTTTCTTT. Protein product: CASSHNPEAFF. The chain combines TRBV14 with TRBJ1-1, with unresolved D. The CDR3 runs to 11 residues. Between the trimmed V and J ends, which lost 3 bases and 6 bases, there was a span of 5 bases. CDR1 is SGHDN and CDR2 is FVKESK in the germline V gene.

V gene TRBV7-6 combines with J gene TRBJ2-5, with D possibly being TRBD1 (6 bases). From germline, CDR1 is SGHVS and CDR2 FNYEAQ. This CDR3 region has 15 residues. The V end lost 5 bases, the J end lost 5 bases, and 18 bases lay between the germline ends. CDR3 protein: CASSASGASSETQYF. The DNA for the CDR3 is TGTGCCAGCAGCGCCTCAGGGGCATCGTCGGAGACCCAGTACTTC.

This clonotype was detected only a few times. The chain employs TRBV5-6 and TRBJ2-5, with TRBD2 matching 10 bases. Germline CDR1 and CDR2: SGHDT and YYEEEE. V dropped 3 bases and J dropped 5; count of bases not matched to a gene: 7. The CDR3 is 15 amino acids. CDR3 bases: TGTGCCAGCAGCTCTAGCGGGGGTGGTCGTGAGACCCAGTACTTC. This translates into CASSSSGGGRETQYF. Filled out from reference TRBV5-6 and TRBJ2-5, the complete variable domain reads DAGVTQSPTHLIKTRGQQVTLRCSPKSGHDTVSWYQQALGQGPQFIFQYYEEEERQRGNFPDRFSGHQFPNYSSELNVNALLLGDSALYLCASSSSGGGRETQYFGPGTRLLVL.

The J gene is TRBJ2-2, the V gene TRBV14; D gene unclear. Germline CDR1 and CDR2: SGHDN and FVKESK. The CDR3 length is 15 residues. Trimming removed 5 bases from V and 1 base from J, with 11 bases in between. CDR3 residues: CASSETELNTGELFF. CDR3 DNA sequence: TGTGCCAGCAGCGAGACCGAGCTGAACACCGGGGAGCTGTTTTTT. The full variable domain, with the rest looked up from reference TRBV14 and TRBJ2-2, is EAGVTQFPSHSVIEKGQTVTLRCDPISGHDNLYWYRRVMGKEIKFLLHFVKESKQDESGMPNNRFLAERTGGTYSTLKVQPAELEDSGVYFCASSETELNTGELFFGEGSRLTVL.

The chain joins TRBV7-9 to TRBJ2-7, with D perhaps matching TRBD1 or TRBD2 (5 bases each). The V gene lost 2 bases and the J gene lost 5 bases, with 13 bases spanning the gap. The CDR3 totals 14 residues. Germline V lookup: CDR1 SEHNR, CDR2 FQNEAQ (reference sequence). CDR3 nucleotide sequence: TGTGCCAGCAGCTTATCGGGGCCGTTAGACGAGCAGTACTTC. It specifies CASSLSGPLDEQYF.

This clonotype was detected only a few times. The J gene is TRBJ1-1, the V gene TRBV6-6; 7 bases are a match to TRBD1. V shed 3 bases, J shed 3 bases, and the junction held 4 bases outside the gene matches. Germline assignment: CDR1 MNHNY and CDR2 SVGAGI (reference sequence). The CDR3 loop spans 14 amino acids. CDR3 loop: CASSYQGGYTEAFF. Written as DNA, the CDR3 is TGTGCCAGCAGTTATCAGGGGGGGTACACTGAAGCTTTCTTT.

The rearrangement joins TRBV2 to TRBJ2-1; 12 bases line up with TRBD2. Trimming at V came to 4 bases and at J to 6 bases, leaving 4 bases not matched to a gene. The CDR3 loop spans 15 amino acids. CDR1 is SNHLY and CDR2 is FYNNEI in the germline V gene. CDR3 bases: TGTGCCAGCAGTGCTAGCGGGGGGGGTATCAATGAGCAGTTCTTC. It translates to CASSASGGGINEQFF.

To note about this clonotype: Sequence at one end of the junction differs from germline and may be a read error. The V and J genes are TRBV7-9 and TRBJ2-6; a possible D gene is TRBD1 (5 bases). This CDR3 has 17 amino acids. CDR1 SEHNR and CDR2 FQNEAQ come from the germline V gene (reference sequence). CDR3 region: CASSAPTKNSGADVLTF. The CDR3 DNA is TGTGCCAGCAGCGCGCCGACAAAGAACTCTGGGGCCGACGTCCTGACTTTC.

The V call is TRBV27, the J call TRBJ2-1, with D unresolved. V was trimmed by 4 bases and J by 3 bases, leaving 7 bases between them. This CDR3 contains 13 residues. Germline V gene lookup returns CDR1 MNHEY and CDR2 SMNVEV (reference sequence). The CDR3 is CASSWQVYNEQFF. CDR3 coding DNA: TGTGCCAGCAGTTGGCAAGTCTACAATGAGCAGTTCTTC.

This clonotype came up a few times. The genes are TRBV7-6 and TRBJ2-1; D possibly matches TRBD1 or TRBD2 (6 bases each). The V gene lost 7 bases and the J gene lost 4 bases, with 17 bases spanning the gap. In germline, CDR1 is SGHVS, CDR2 FNYEAQ. The CDR3 totals 15 residues. CDR3 sequence: CASIPAGGRYNEQFF. CDR3 in DNA: TGTGCCAGCATCCCAGCTGGGGGGCGTTACAATGAGCAGTTCTTC. The entire variable domain, with the rest obtained from reference TRBV7-6 and TRBJ2-1, is as follows: GAGVSQSPRYKVTKRGQDVALRCDPISGHVSLYWYRQALGQGPEFLTYFNYEAQQDKSGLPNDRFSAERPEGSISTLTIQRTEQRDSAMYRCASIPAGGRYNEQFFGPGTRLTVL.

This clonotype was seen only once. The chain uses TRBV12-3 or TRBV12-4 and TRBJ1-1; no clear D. V lost 8 bases to trimming and J lost 10 bases, with 17 bases between them. The CDR3 has 12 amino acids. CDR3 loop: CASDPGSGGAFF. The CDR3 DNA reads as TGTGCCAGCGATCCTGGGTCGGGCGGAGCTTTCTTT.

J is TRBJ1-1 and V is TRBV29-1; 7 nucleotides align to TRBD1. Germline V gene sequence: CDR1 SQVTM, CDR2 ANQGSEA. The CDR3 sequence is 12 residues long. J was trimmed by 1 base and V by 7 bases; bases with no gene match: 3. CDR3 loop: CSGDRENTEAFF. The CDR3 DNA reads as TGCAGCGGTGACAGGGAGAACACTGAAGCTTTCTTT. Complete variable domain (other parts from reference TRBV29-1 and TRBJ1-1): SAVISQKPSRDICQRGTSLTIQCQVDSQVTMMFWYRQQPGQSLTLIATANQGSEATYESGFVIDKFPISRPNLTFSTLTVSNMSPEDSSIYLCSGDRENTEAFFGQGTRLTVV.

This clonotype showed up many times. V is TRBV7-8 and J is TRBJ1-1; 7 positions agree with TRBD1. The CDR3 contains 14 residues. Losses at the gene ends were 1 base for V and 7 bases for J; bases not matched to a gene: 6. The germline V gene encodes CDR1 SGHVS and CDR2 FQNEAQ. Here the CDR3 DNA reads TGTGCCAGCAGCTTAGGATTCAGGGACAGTGAAGCTTTCTTT. This codes for CASSLGFRDSEAFF.

This clonotype was seen at least ten times. This chain links TRBV7-2 with TRBJ1-1; D is perhaps TRBD1 (5 bases). This CDR3 has 14 residues. Trimming pared 5 bases from V and 4 bases from J, leaving 14 bases between. Germline lookup yields CDR1 SGHTA and CDR2 FQGNSA. The CDR3 region is CASSPYSGSTEAFF. For the CDR3, the DNA is TGTGCCAGCAGCCCCTATTCAGGGTCCACTGAAGCTTTCTTT.

V is TRBV12-3 or TRBV12-4 and J is TRBJ1-1; D not certain. The germline V and J ends were trimmed by 7 bases and 5 bases, with 11 bases remaining between them. The CDR3 length is 12 residues. CDR3 sequence: CASTRGGTEAFF. DNA for the CDR3: TGTGCCAGCACCCGAGGTGGTACTGAAGCTTTCTTT.

The chain recombines TRBV12-3 or TRBV12-4 with TRBJ2-7; D could derive from TRBD1 or TRBD2 (5 bases each). Trimming cost V 3 bases and J 6 bases, with 9 bases left between them. There are 12 residues in the CDR3. The CDR3, as DNA: TGTGCCAGCAGTTTTGGGACGGCCGAGCAGTACTTC. It codes for CASSFGTAEQYF.

As concerns this clonotype: Compared with germline, one end of the junction differs, possibly owing to a read error. The chain couples TRBV4-3 to TRBJ2-7, with D uncertain. CDR1 and CDR2 (germline): LGHNA, YSLEER. CDR3 length: 15 residues. The CDR3 DNA is TGCGCCAACAGCCCGGGCCCCGTCAGTACCTACGAGCAGTACTTC. Its protein is CANSPGPVSTYEQYF.

The V gene is TRBV12-3 or TRBV12-4, the J gene TRBJ2-1; D unresolved. CDR3 length equals 16 residues. Between the trimmed V and J ends, which lost 5 bases and 4 bases, there was a span of 18 bases. CDR3 residues: CASSLWSVWDYNEQFF. As DNA, the CDR3 is TGTGCCAGCAGTCTATGGTCTGTTTGGGATTACAATGAGCAGTTCTTC.

The V call is TRBV6-2 or TRBV6-3, the J call TRBJ2-3; unclear D gene. Germline-derived CDR1 and CDR2 are MNHEY and SVGEGT. The CDR3 totals 16 residues. V lost 2 bases to trimming and J lost 0 bases, with 12 bases between them. The CDR3 DNA reads TGTGCCAGCAGTTACCCGCGGCTTTCCAGCACAGATACGCAGTATTTT. It encodes CASSYPRLSSTDTQYF.

V is TRBV12-3 or TRBV12-4 and J is TRBJ1-1; 7 bases match TRBD1. The CDR3 totals 14 residues. V shed 7 bases, J shed 1 base, and the junction held 6 bases outside the gene matches. As DNA, the CDR3 is TGTGCCAGCAACTCAGGGGGTTGGAACACTGAAGCTTTCTTT. It is translated as CASNSGGWNTEAFF.